Listed below are T cell receptor beta chains from one sample, sequenced in a study of blood T cell repertoires in COVID-19. TCRdb's copy holds only in-frame clones and misses some; the assay was immunoSEQ multiplex PCR. The sample includes 200,000 to 250,000 clones, approximately 80% of them seen just once. The material sequenced was PBMCs or T cells enriched from blood (not recorded which). The receptors shown here come from a man aged 60-69 years who had recovered from COVID-19. Both conserved end residues are part of each CDR3. The order of the fields is J gene, V gene, CDR3 length, clone size, D gene, CDR3 protein, CDR3 DNA. A D gene is named only where the DNA matches it firmly. Clone size is shown for a subset of rows, as once, few, many or a class of expanded clone.

>TRBJ1-2|TRBV4-2|16|NA|TRBD1
CASSQVRDRDPLGYTF
TGTGCCAGCAGCCAAGTGCGCGACAGGGACCCACTTGGCTACACCTTC
>TRBJ1-1|TRBV3-1/TRBV3-2|13|NA|TRBD1
CASSHGQGTEAFF
TGTGCCAGCAGCCACGGACAGGGGACTGAAGCTTTCTTT
>TRBJ1-5|TRBV4-3|15|once|NA
CASRETGFSNQPQHF
TGCGCCAGCAGAGAAACAGGGTTTAGCAATCAGCCCCAGCATTTT
>TRBJ2-7|TRBV30|16|NA|TRBD2
CAWTRGWGGGANEQYF
TGTGCCTGGACCCGGGGATGGGGCGGGGGGGCCAACGAGCAGTACTTC
>TRBJ1-6|TRBV19|13|NA|NA
CASSSTGGAPLHF
TGTGCCAGTAGCTCGACCGGGGGGGCACCCCTCCACTTT
>TRBJ2-7|TRBV13|16|few|TRBD1
CASSQENRGLGLEQYF
TGTGCCAGCAGCCAAGAAAACAGGGGGTTGGGTCTCGAGCAGTACTTC
>TRBJ2-3|TRBV7-2|15|NA|TRBD2
CASTRTSGAGDTQYF
TGTGCCAGCACCCGGACTAGCGGGGCCGGAGATACGCAGTATTTT
>TRBJ1-5|TRBV6-5|12|once|NA
CASSPGNQPQHF
TGTGCCAGCAGCCCCGGCAATCAGCCCCAGCATTTT
>TRBJ2-3|TRBV7-2|15|NA|TRBD2
CASSLIAGAPDTQYF
TGTGCCAGCAGCTTAATAGCGGGGGCCCCCGACACGCAGTATTTT
>TRBJ2-3|TRBV4-2|16|NA|TRBD1
CASSQGEGQGSDTQYF
TGTGCCAGCAGCCAAGGGGAGGGACAGGGCTCAGATACGCAGTATTTT
>TRBJ1-5|TRBV7-9|15|NA|NA
CASSLGDFSNQPQHF
TGTGCCAGCAGCTTAGGAGATTTTAGCAATCAGCCCCAGCATTTT
>TRBJ2-7|TRBV2|13|NA|NA
CASSDKGAYEQYF
TGTGCCAGCAGTGATAAAGGAGCCTACGAGCAGTACTTC
>TRBJ2-2|TRBV5-1|15|NA|NA
CASSPQGGNTGELFF
TGCGCCAGCAGCCCCCAGGGCGGGAACACCGGGGAGCTGTTTTTT
>TRBJ1-6|TRBV25-1|15|NA|TRBD1
CASSDWTGYNSPLHF
TGTGCCAGCAGTGATTGGACAGGCTATAATTCACCCCTCCACTTT
>TRBJ1-1|TRBV2|13|NA|NA
CASTGTINTEAFF
TGTGCCAGCACCGGGACAATTAACACTGAAGCTTTCTTT
>TRBJ1-1|TRBV28|17|NA|TRBD1
CASSTPSTGWGDTEAFF
TGTGCCAGCAGTACGCCTTCGACAGGGTGGGGGGACACTGAAGCTTTCTTT
>TRBJ2-7|TRBV5-8|12|NA|NA
CASSGDSYEQYF
TGTGCCAGCAGCGGAGACAGCTACGAGCAGTACTTC
>TRBJ1-4|TRBV6-5|16|NA|NA
CASSYDRLATNEKLFF
TGTGCCAGCAGTTACGACAGGCTAGCAACTAATGAAAAACTGTTTTTT
>TRBJ2-2|TRBV6-5|15|NA|TRBD2
CASMGGGVITGELFF
TGTGCCAGCATGGGCGGGGGTGTTATTACCGGGGAGCTGTTTTTT
>TRBJ1-5|TRBV7-9|17|once|TRBD1
CASSDLTGTGGYQPQHF
TGTGCCAGCAGCGATCTTACAGGGACAGGGGGTTACCAGCCCCAGCATTTT
>TRBJ1-1|TRBV21-1|14|NA|NA
CASSKAQGQTEAFF
TGTGCCAGCAGCAAAGCGCAGGGTCAAACTGAAGCTTTCTTT
>TRBJ2-1|TRBV11-1|15|NA|TRBD2
CASSSGLDLYNEQFF
TGTGCCAGCAGCTCGGGACTAGACCTCTACAATGAGCAGTTCTTC
>TRBJ2-3|TRBV30|12|few|NA
CAWSSSEDTQYF
TGTGCCTGGAGTTCTAGCGAAGATACGCAGTATTTT
>TRBJ1-4|TRBV19|13|NA|NA
CASSITINEKLFF
TGTGCCAGTAGTATCACAATTAATGAAAAACTGTTTTTT
>TRBJ1-1|TRBV20-1|11|NA|TRBD1
CSAGTGGLSFF
TGCAGTGCAGGGACAGGGGGCCTTTCTTTCTTT
>TRBJ2-2|TRBV24-1|16|NA|NA
CATSDLGQGDTGELFF
TGTGCCACCAGTGATTTAGGCCAGGGTGACACCGGGGAGCTGTTTTTT
>TRBJ1-5|TRBV6-2/TRBV6-3|15|once|NA
CASSYGTGIGQPQHF
TGTGCCAGCAGTTACGGTACAGGGATCGGTCAGCCCCAGCATTTT
>TRBJ1-2|TRBV19|13|NA|NA
CASSMGLQYGYTF
TGTGCCAGTAGTATGGGACTACAGTATGGCTACACCTTC
>TRBJ2-1|TRBV2|14|once|TRBD1
CASSAGTGYNEQFF
TGTGCCAGCAGTGCCGGGACAGGGTACAATGAGCAGTTCTTC
>TRBJ2-5|TRBV29-1|15|NA|NA
CSVEGGTPVGETQYF
TGCAGCGTTGAAGGCGGGACGCCGGTTGGAGAGACCCAGTACTTC
>TRBJ1-1|TRBV7-2|15|NA|TRBD1
CASSPRQGANTEAFF
TGTGCCAGCAGCCCCCGACAGGGGGCGAACACTGAAGCTTTCTTT